This T cell receptor beta chain was observed in a study of T-cell reconstitution after alpha-beta-depleted transplantation in children. This clonotype was picked up a small number of times. Unique molecular identifiers featured in how the TCRbeta library was prepared. TCRdb used MiXCR to reprocess the PCR reads, holding one entry per CDR3 protein. The data show over 200,000 distinct CDR3 sequences, 8.5% to 10% seen once. CDR3 size: 16 residues. The receptor was isolated from a human donor who donated a stem cell graft to a child with acute lymphoblastic leukemia. Sequencing used PBMCs from the stem cell graft donor, obtained from the stem cell graft. V is TRBV21-1 and J is TRBJ2-1; the table calls TRBD1, which could not be checked here. TRBV21-1 is shown as a pseudogene. Here the CDR3 reads CASSKVWQGSYNEQFF. The CDR3, as DNA: TGTGCCAGCAGCAAAGTCTGGCAGGGTTCCTACAATGAGCAGTTCTTC.